The rows below give T cell receptor beta chains drawn from one sample of a study of T cells after yellow fever vaccination. Each CDR3 protein is one row after TCRdb ran MiXCR on the 5' RACE reads. The sample lists some 240,000 distinct CDR3 sequences; 3.6% were seen once. The material was PBMCs, obtained 15 days after the yellow fever booster vaccination. Receptors were obtained from a young man who received the YFV17D yellow fever vaccine. Both conserved end residues are part of each CDR3. The D gene is left open where the match is weak. A clone size is listed for some rows: how often the clone was seen (once, few, many), or a class if it is expanded.

j_call | clone_size | v_call | d_call | cdr3_nt | cdr3_aa
TRBJ1-4 | many | TRBV30 | . | TGTGCCTGGAGCGCAACGAATGAAAAACTGTTTTTT | CAWSATNEKLFF
TRBJ2-3 | many | TRBV7-6 | . | TGTGCCAGCAGCTTTCACCGGGACAAAGGAGACACAGATACGCAGTATTTT | CASSFHRDKGDTDTQYF
TRBJ1-2 | . | TRBV29-1 | . | TGCAGCGTTGTGCTTGAGGGTTATGGCTACACCTTC | CSVVLEGYGYTF
TRBJ2-1 | many | TRBV30 | . | TGTGCCTGGTATCGGCACTCCTACAATGAGCAGTTCTTC | CAWYRHSYNEQFF
TRBJ2-5 | many | TRBV7-6 | . | TGTGCCAGCAGCTTATTGGGCACAGGTAGAGAGACCCAGTACTTC | CASSLLGTGRETQYF
TRBJ2-3 | many | TRBV7-2 | . | TGTGCCAGCAGCCCCCTGGGGGCACCAGATACGCAGTATTTT | CASSPLGAPDTQYF
TRBJ2-1 | many | TRBV10-3 | . | TGTGCCATCAAAGGGCAGGACTCCTACAATGAGCAGTTCTTC | CAIKGQDSYNEQFF
TRBJ2-7 | many | TRBV7-9 | . | TGTGCCAGCAGCTTAGTGGCCTGGGAGCAGTACTTC | CASSLVAWEQYF
TRBJ2-2 | many | TRBV2 | . | TGTGCCAGCAAACAGGGGAACACCGGGGAGCTGTTTTTT | CASKQGNTGELFF
TRBJ2-3 | . | TRBV19 | TRBD2 | TGTGCCAGTACCCCCGGGCTAGCGGGAGAGATTGCGCAGTATTTT | CASTPGLAGEIAQYF
TRBJ2-7 | many | TRBV2 | . | TGTGCCAGCAGCCCGAGCTCCTACGAGCAGTACTTC | CASSPSSYEQYF
TRBJ1-1 | many | TRBV7-2 | . | TGTGCCAGCAGCTTACAGGGCATGGACACTGAAGCTTTCTTT | CASSLQGMDTEAFF
TRBJ2-6 | many | TRBV6-5 | . | TGTGCCAGCAACCGCAACTCTGGGGCCAACGTCCTGACTTTC | CASNRNSGANVLTF
TRBJ2-7 | many | TRBV20-1 | . | TGCAGTGCTAGGGCCATACAGGGTGGGGCTAGCTACGAGCAGTACTTC | CSARAIQGGASYEQYF
TRBJ1-2 | . | TRBV27 | TRBD1 | TGTGCCAGCAGTTCTGGACAGGGGACGGGTGGCTACACCTTC | CASSSGQGTGGYTF
TRBJ1-1 | many | TRBV29-1 | . | TGCAGCGTGACGAACACTGAAGCTTTCTTT | CSVTNTEAFF
TRBJ2-2 | many | TRBV6-2/TRBV6-3 | TRBD2 | TGTGCCAGCACCACCGGGACTAGCGGGGGGCCGAACACCGGGGAGCTGTTTTTT | CASTTGTSGGPNTGELFF
TRBJ2-6 | few | TRBV5-4 | . | TGTGCCAGCAGCCAACGACGGTCCTCTGGGGCCAACGTCCTGACTTTC | CASSQRRSSGANVLTF
TRBJ2-3 | . | TRBV6-5 | . | TGTGCCAGCAGTTACACCGGGGGGCTTGGGCGTACGCAGTATTTT | CASSYTGGLGRTQYF
TRBJ1-1 | many | TRBV12-3/TRBV12-4 | . | TGTGCCAGCAGTCCCGCCGGGGGAGGGGTTACTGAAGCTTTCTTT | CASSPAGGGVTEAFF
TRBJ1-2 | many | TRBV29-1 | TRBD1 | TGCAGCGTTGATGACAGGGGGTATTATGGCTACACCTTC | CSVDDRGYYGYTF
TRBJ2-5 | many | TRBV4-2 | . | TGTGCCAGCGGGACGAATGGGGACCAAGAGACCCAGTACTTC | CASGTNGDQETQYF
TRBJ1-5 | many | TRBV20-1 | TRBD1 | TGCAGTGCGTCGGGACAGGGTGAGAGACAGCCCCAGCATTTT | CSASGQGERQPQHF
TRBJ2-3 | many | TRBV2 | TRBD1 | TGTGCCACCCACAGGGGTACAGATACGCAGTATTTT | CATHRGTDTQYF
TRBJ2-4 | . | TRBV7-2 | . | TGTGCCAGCAGCCCAGGCCTCCGAAACATTCAGTACTTC | CASSPGLRNIQYF
TRBJ2-3 | many | TRBV30 | TRBD2 | TGTGCCTGGGGCCTTAGCGGGGTAACAGATACGCAGTATTTT | CAWGLSGVTDTQYF
TRBJ2-7 | . | TRBV18 | . | TGTGCCAGCTCACGAGGTTTGGGCTACGAGCAGTACTTC | CASSRGLGYEQYF
TRBJ1-1 | many | TRBV5-1 | . | TGCGCCAGCAGCTTGGCCTCTCTCCTGAACACTGAAGCTTTCTTT | CASSLASLLNTEAFF
TRBJ1-1 | many | TRBV20-1 | TRBD1 | TGCAGTGCTGCTGGGACAGGGCTTGAAGCTTTCTTT | CSAAGTGLEAFF
TRBJ1-1 | many | TRBV5-4 | . | TGTGCCAGCAGCCCACCGATAATGGGACCGAACACTGAAGCTTTCTTT | CASSPPIMGPNTEAFF
TRBJ2-7 | many | TRBV6-5 | TRBD1 | TGTGCCAGCAGTCGGACAGGGGCCTACGAGCAGTACTTC | CASSRTGAYEQYF
TRBJ2-2 | many | TRBV15 | . | TGTGCCACCAGCCCAAGTCCCGGGGAGCTGTTTTTT | CATSPSPGELFF
TRBJ1-1 | many | TRBV7-9 | . | TGTGCCAGCTCACCGGGCACTGAAGCTTTCTTT | CASSPGTEAFF
TRBJ1-5 | many | TRBV28 | . | TGTGCCAGCAGCCTCCGGTGGGATAATAGCAATCAGCCCCAGCATTTT | CASSLRWDNSNQPQHF
TRBJ2-7 | many | TRBV30 | . | TGTGCCTGGAGTGGACCTCACGAGCAGTACTTC | CAWSGPHEQYF
TRBJ1-1 | many | TRBV6-2/TRBV6-3 | . | TGTGCCAGCAGTTATCCGACAGGTGAAGCTTTCTTT | CASSYPTGEAFF
TRBJ2-1 | many | TRBV6-1 | . | TGTGCCAGCACCCGCGACCAGAGGAATGAGCAGTTCTTC | CASTRDQRNEQFF
TRBJ2-5 | many | TRBV27 | TRBD1 | TGTGCCAGCAGTCCTATATCCCCCAGGGGGCTAGATCTAATATCCCCCGAAGAGACCCAGTACTTC | CASSPISPRGLDLISPEETQYF
TRBJ1-2 | many | TRBV20-1 | TRBD1 | TGCAGTGCAAGGGGACAGATCTATGGCTACACCTTC | CSARGQIYGYTF
TRBJ1-1 | few | TRBV12-3/TRBV12-4 | . | TGTGCCAGCAGTCCGAGGACAGCGGGCTTCACTGAAGCTTTCTTT | CASSPRTAGFTEAFF
TRBJ2-1 | . | TRBV5-1 | . | TGCGCCAGCAGCTTGGAACACGGAGCCTATTATGTGCAGTTCTTC | CASSLEHGAYYVQFF
TRBJ2-1 | many | TRBV7-2 | . | TGTGCCAGCAGCTTGTGGGGGGCCTTGACAACAGAGCAGTTCTTC | CASSLWGALTTEQFF